This TCR beta chain appears in the sequencing data of a study of cytomegalovirus exposure and HLA in healthy donors. The sample holds one count of this clone. Germline and junction disagree at one end, which may indicate a read error. The CDR3 has 15 amino acids. Germline V gene sequence: CDR1 MNHNS, CDR2 SASEGT. The PCR contained 60 Vbeta and 13 Jbeta primers. TCRdb keeps only in-frame clones here, not all; method: immunoSEQ multiplex PCR. In the table there are about 140,000 clones, about two thirds of which are singletons. The chain joins TRBV6-1 to TRBJ2-1; D perhaps matches TRBD2 (7 bases). The TCR comes from a man aged 45-65 years in good health and CMV-seropositive. Sequencing was done on a sample of PBMCs. CDR3 loop: CASGEGGEAFNEQFF. The CDR3 DNA sequence: TGTGCCAGCGGTGAAGGGGGGGAGGCCTTCAATGAGCAGTTCTTC.